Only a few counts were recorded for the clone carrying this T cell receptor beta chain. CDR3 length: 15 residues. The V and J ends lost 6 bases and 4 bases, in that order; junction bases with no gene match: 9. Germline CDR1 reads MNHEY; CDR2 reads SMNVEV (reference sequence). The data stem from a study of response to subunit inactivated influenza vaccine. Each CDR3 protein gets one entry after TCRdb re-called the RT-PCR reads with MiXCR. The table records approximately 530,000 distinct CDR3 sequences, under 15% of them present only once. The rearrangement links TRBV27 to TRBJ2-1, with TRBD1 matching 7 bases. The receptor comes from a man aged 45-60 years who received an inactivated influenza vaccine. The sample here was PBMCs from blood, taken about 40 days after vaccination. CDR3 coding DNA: TGTGCCAGCAGCTTACAGGGACAGCTATACAATGAGCAGTTCTTC. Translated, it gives CASSLQGQLYNEQFF.